The following is a T cell receptor beta chain sequence with its context. This clone's antigen is unknown. Per-nucleotide qualities are absent, and no much larger clonotype sits a single base away. These data belong to a study of blood T cells in healthy people across ages (dated by TCRdb to the mid-2010s). For context, the study as a whole: In model experiments, template switching captured roughly one uniquely barcoded TCR beta cDNA molecule for every two T cells. To track age-related changes in TCR beta repertoire diversity, the study relied on deep sequencing normalized with unique cDNA molecular identifiers. Donors were grouped into four age groups: young (average approximately 15 years), middle-aged (approximately 41), aged (roughly 62) and long-lived (approximately 81). Two additional independent replicas of 1 million unique cDNA reads from the same blood draw were analyzed for two donors (one aged 18 to 30 and one aged 80 or older).

Results the study describes overall, beyond this receptor: Because profiling used bulk unsorted PBMCs, naive and antigen-experienced compartments could not be compared conclusively. Observed TCR beta diversity correlated strongly with the percentage of naive T cells measured by flow cytometry. Estimates of total diversity based on one million sequenced T cells were considered lower bounds and underestimates. The long-lived group showed more naive CD4+ T cells, fewer expanded clones and increased TCR diversity than the aged group, suggesting age selection. Because the CMV infection status of the donors was unknown, age-related changes in expanded clonotypes may potentially have been confounded. As age increased, observed TCR beta diversity per million T cells dropped in a roughly linear way, and a significant reduction was already evident by age 40.

Donors were roughly 40 systemically healthy Caucasian individuals from Russia aged roughly 6 to 90 years. Around 10 milliliters of peripheral blood were collected from each donor into EDTA-treated Vacutainer tubes. Ficoll-Paque density-gradient centrifugation was used to isolate PBMCs, with at least 7 million per sample. Total RNA was extracted from PBMCs with Trizol reagent, with at least 5.5 micrograms obtained per sample. The percentages of naive CD45RAhigh/CD27high T cells were determined by flow cytometry on a PBMC aliquot from every donor. The CDR3, cysteine through phenylalanine, is 14 amino acids long. Only the CDR3 part of the read is kept: 42 bases, read in frame from the first base. Looking up the germline V gene yields CDR1 SGHDN and CDR2 FVKESK. The library came from 5' RACE. The sequencer listed for this sample is Illumina HiSeq 2500. A second roughly 7 to 11 cycle PCR used a sample-barcoded 5' primer and a J-beta primer mix. Each TCR beta cDNA molecule received a unique molecular identifier from a template-switch 5' adaptor carrying 12 random nucleotides. Each sample yielded at least 3 million CDR3-containing paired-end reads. All of the RNA was converted into first-strand cDNA using the Mint cDNA synthesis kit, with a TRBC-specific oligonucleotide serving as the primer. Following uracil-DNA glycosylase treatment, all cDNA underwent a first 18-cycle PCR with the universal primers M1SS and BC2_uni_R. The source study handled its data this way. Each sample was normalized by randomly selecting 1 million high-quality reads, each carrying a distinct molecular identifier. Reads sharing molecular identifiers were discarded rather than binned into consensus sequences. CDR3 identification, clonotype clustering and error correction used MiTCR with a Q25 quality threshold and the strictest error-elimination algorithm. A nonparametric unseen species model with Euler transformation was used to estimate a lower bound on total TCR beta diversity. TCRdb reprocessed the public reads (quality trimming at Q25 with fastp, clone calling with MiXCR) and kept in-frame beta chains. Identical CDR3 proteins give one entry, which carries the most common genes and DNA. The V and J calls come from TCRdb's annotation, not from the publication. The sample table holds roughly 700,000 distinct CDR3 sequences, of which 25% were seen once. The top ten clones comprise more than 8.5% of the sample.

The sample was also linked to a second study, of T cells of mothers and their children. As that second paper reports: The donors were nine systemically healthy Caucasian individuals, made up of three mothers and their six children. cDNA synthesis consumed the entire amount of extracted RNA, loaded at around 1.4 ug RNA in each 15 ul reaction. In the second PCR, the M1S primer introduced both the sample barcodes and 2-4 random nucleotides. Over 8 million TCR beta CDR3 reads were obtained for each mother, and approximately 3 million reads were obtained for each child. TCR recombination output is similarly shaped by thymic selection in related and unrelated pairs, with a minor effect exerted by inherited differences. Normalized repertoire overlap was always slightly but never significantly higher in related than unrelated mother-child pairs. Persistent microchimeric T cell clones were not detected, at a sensitivity of about 90 clones per million clonotypes. Deep NGS was used in the study to compare the TCR beta repertoires of mothers and children and to look for features that separate related mother-child pairs from unrelated individuals. The mean age was 40 +/- 4 years for the mothers and 11 +/- 4 years for the children. After adapter ligation was performed with NEBNext reagents, the libraries were sequenced on an Illumina HiSeq 2000 with 100+100 nt paired-end reads. To prevent cross-contamination, the mother and child libraries were prepared one month apart and sequenced in separate runs. For each donor, between about 450,000 and 2,300,000 distinct TCR beta clonotypes were identified. Naive TCR beta clonotypes were estimated from low-frequency clonotypes matched to each donor's FACS-determined naive share, without sorting.

This receptor was identified in a boy under 18 in good health. The material sequenced was blood. Here the chain combines TRBV14 and TRBJ2-5; 7 central nucleotides agree with TRBD2. The last part of the DNA fits TRBJ2-7 better; the J call may be wrong. The DNA sequence follows: TGTGCCAGCAGCCCGACTAGCTTCAAGGGCGAGCAGTACTTC. It translates to CASSPTSFKGEQYF.